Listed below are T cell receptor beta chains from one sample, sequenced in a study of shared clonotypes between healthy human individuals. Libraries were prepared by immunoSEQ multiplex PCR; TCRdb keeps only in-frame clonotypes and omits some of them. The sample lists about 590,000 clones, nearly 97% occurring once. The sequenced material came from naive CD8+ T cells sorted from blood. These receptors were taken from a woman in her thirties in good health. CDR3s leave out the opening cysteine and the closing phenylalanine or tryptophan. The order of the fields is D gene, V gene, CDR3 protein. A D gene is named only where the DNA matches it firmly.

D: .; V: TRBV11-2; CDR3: ASSFGYGVHEQY
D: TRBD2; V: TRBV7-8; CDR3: ASSAGGSYEQY
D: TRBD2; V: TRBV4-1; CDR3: ASSQREGYNEQF
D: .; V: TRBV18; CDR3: ASSQRNSPEQY
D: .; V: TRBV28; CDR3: ASSAMGFIRNTIY
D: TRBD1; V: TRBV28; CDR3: ATRTGGSYEQY
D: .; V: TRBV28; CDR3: ASSLPGEGAYEQY
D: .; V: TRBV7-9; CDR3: ASSLLGSGTTEAF
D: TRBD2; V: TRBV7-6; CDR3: ASSWTSGRANTGELF
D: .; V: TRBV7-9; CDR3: ASSPSEGYEQY
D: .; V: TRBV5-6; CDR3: ASSLAGENTDTQY
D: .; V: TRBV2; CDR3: ASRDDSLKKGLF
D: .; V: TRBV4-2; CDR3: ASSQDRRDLDGYT
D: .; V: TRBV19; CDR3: ASSIGPGWTNTEAF
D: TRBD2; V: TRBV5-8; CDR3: ASSYPTSGSTDTQY
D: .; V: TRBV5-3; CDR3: ASSLVGARTGELF
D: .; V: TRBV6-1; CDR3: ASSSALGWQF